Given below is one TCR beta chain in context. Antigen unknown. Purity (above 98%) was reached by all sorted populations. This specimen comes from a study of beta chain features in type 1 diabetes. This CDR3 contains 16 residues. Germline loops: CDR1 MDHEN, CDR2 SYDVKM. With V trimmed by 3 bases and J by 1 base, 6 bases remained unmatched. Whole-study findings and limits: Naive, central memory and Treg TCRB repertoires appeared more alike in patients than in healthy donors.

Expressed TCRB transcripts were sequenced after all isolated RNA was converted to cDNA. Sequencing of naive, central memory and regulatory T cell samples gave an average of around 3.8 million reads. Sequenced by immunoSEQ multiplex PCR; TCRdb stores in-frame clones only, minus some. The sample lists roughly 400,000 clones; roughly 16% were seen once. Sample: naive CD4+ T cells from blood. The chain links TRBV28 to TRBJ2-3; 8 positions agree with TRBD2. This sequence was found in a young woman in good health. The CDR3 spells CASSLPGLEGTDTQYF. The CDR3 nucleotides read TGTGCCAGCAGTTTGCCGGGACTAGAGGGCACAGATACGCAGTATTTT.